One and the same sample provided the 24 T cell receptor beta chains below, sequenced in a study of shared clonotypes between healthy human individuals. Assay used: immunoSEQ multiplex PCR; TCRdb lists only in-frame clones, some missing. Counted here are about a million clones, around 77% occurring once; the ten biggest clones make up 0.89%. The sample taken for sequencing was memory CD4+ T cells from PBMCs. Regarding subset: CD45RA-negative fraction. These TCRs come from a young man in good health. Some clones in this sample may be carry-over from other donors' samples.

The rearrangement links TRBV11-2 to TRBJ1-4; a possible D gene is TRBD1 (6 bases). The CDR3 consists of 16 residues. CDR1 is SGHAT, CDR2 FQNNGV, per germline. Between the trimmed V and J ends, which lost 7 bases and 0 bases, there was a span of 15 bases. The chain's CDR3 is CASTSPRGTTNEKLFF. The DNA for the CDR3 is TGTGCCAGCACCTCCCCCAGGGGAACAACTAATGAAAAACTGTTTTTT.

This chain links TRBV11-3 with TRBJ1-3; D remains ambiguous. Per germline, CDR1 SGHNT and CDR2 YENEEA. The CDR3 sequence is 16 residues long. V was cut by 0 bases and J by 0 bases, with 9 bases left in between. The CDR3: CASSLEQSASGNTIYF. As DNA, the CDR3 is TGTGCCAGCAGCTTAGAACAATCGGCCTCTGGAAACACCATATATTTT.

This clone was detected many times. V gene TRBV7-2 combines with J gene TRBJ1-2; TRBD1 matches at 7 bases. In germline, CDR1 is SGHTA, CDR2 FQGNSA. This CDR3 spans 15 amino acids. V lost 3 bases, J lost 4 bases, and 8 bases stayed unmatched. In DNA form, the CDR3 reads TGTGCCAGCAGCTTCCCGGGACAGTCTCTCTATGGCTACACCTTC. Protein sequence: CASSFPGQSLYGYTF.

The rearrangement links TRBV5-1 to TRBJ2-7; D gene uncertain. CDR3 size: 14 residues. Germline V gives CDR1 SGHRS, CDR2 YFSETQ. V was shortened by 5 bases and J by 2 bases, with 14 bases between the two germline ends. This chain's CDR3 is CASRLGWGPYEQYF. The CDR3 bases are TGCGCCAGCAGATTAGGTTGGGGTCCCTACGAGCAGTACTTC.

The chain combines TRBV7-8 with TRBJ1-5; no reliable D call. V dropped 1 base and J dropped 5 bases, with 6 bases sitting between them. The V gene's germline CDR1 is SGHVS and CDR2 FQNEAQ. This CDR3 spans 13 amino acids. The CDR3 loop is CASSLGGYQPQHF. Written as DNA, the CDR3 is TGTGCCAGCAGCTTAGGAGGTTATCAGCCCCAGCATTTT.

As concerns this clone: The same CDR3 arises from other DNA sequences in this sample as well. The chain links TRBV7-2 to TRBJ1-1; D is undetermined. The CDR3 length is 13 residues. The germline V gene has CDR1 SGHTA and CDR2 FQGNSA. Trimming removed 0 bases at V and 4 bases at J, with 6 bases between. The CDR3 spells CASSLAEGTEAFF. The CDR3 bases are TGTGCCAGCAGCTTAGCGGAGGGCACTGAAGCTTTCTTT.

This clone was seen many times. The chain combines TRBV7-2 with TRBJ2-1; a weak D match, TRBD2 (5 bases). Trimming removed 4 bases at V and 10 bases at J, with 17 bases between. This CDR3 has 14 residues. In germline, CDR1 is SGHTA, CDR2 FQGNSA. CDR3 region: CASSSQTTKLEQFF. CDR3 bases: TGTGCCAGCAGCTCCCAGACGACTAAGTTAGAGCAGTTCTTC.

The V call is TRBV7-2, the J call TRBJ2-2; D not certain. The CDR3 sequence is 12 residues long. Germline V gives CDR1 SGHTA, CDR2 FQGNSA. Trimming took 4 bases from V and 9 from J, leaving 9 bases between them. The CDR3 here is CASSSALRELFF. CDR3 in DNA: TGTGCCAGCAGCTCGGCCCTCCGGGAGCTGTTTTTT. Full variable domain (outside the CDR3, taken from reference TRBV7-2 and TRBJ2-2): GAGVSQSPSNKVTEKGKDVELRCDPISGHTALYWYRQSLGQGLEFLIYFQGNSAPDKSGLPSDRFSAERTGGSVSTLTIQRTQQEDSAVYLCASSSALRELFFGEGSRLTVL.

The chain employs TRBV5-4 and TRBJ1-1, with a possible D match to TRBD1 (5 bases). Germline-derived CDR1 and CDR2 are SGHNT and YYREEE (reference sequence). The CDR3 is made up of 14 amino acids. The V end was cut by 0 bases, the J end by 7 bases, with 13 bases between. The DNA of the CDR3 is TGTGCCAGCAGCTTGGGATTTGTGGGGCGTGAAGCTTTCTTT. This codes for CASSLGFVGREAFF.

The rearrangement uses TRBV6-6 and TRBJ1-5, with D uncertain. From germline, CDR1 is MNHNY and CDR2 SVGAGI (reference sequence). Trimming removed 5 bases at V and 1 base at J, with 6 bases between. CDR3 length equals 13 residues. The CDR3 loop reads CASSRQSNQPQHF. CDR3 nucleotide sequence: TGTGCCAGCAGTCGACAAAGCAATCAGCCCCAGCATTTT.

Comment on this clone: One base away lies a much larger clone, so this may be a sequencing read error. At the DNA level, this CDR3 is encoded by other sequences in the same sample as well. J is TRBJ2-5 and V is TRBV5-8, with 7 bases that match TRBD1. Germline V lookup: CDR1 SGHTS, CDR2 YDEGEE. J lost 2 bases, V lost 5 bases, and 3 bases had no gene match. CDR3 length: 13 amino acids. For the CDR3, the DNA is TGTGCCAGCAGTCGGGACAGACAAGAGACCCAGTACTTC. This codes for CASSRDRQETQYF.

This clone was observed a few times. The CDR3 is CASSPGFSYEQYF. The CDR3 DNA follows: TGCGCCAGCAGCCCTGGATTCTCCTACGAGCAGTACTTC. The V call is TRBV10-1, the J call TRBJ2-7; D ambiguous. V shed 6 bases and J shed 0 bases, with 9 bases lying between them. Germline CDR1 is WNHNN and CDR2 is SYGVQD (reference sequence). This CDR3 is 13 amino acids long.

For this clone: Distinct nucleotide sequences in the sample also encode this CDR3. This chain connects TRBV30 to TRBJ2-7; maybe TRBD2 (5 bases). Germline V gene sequence: CDR1 GTSNPN, CDR2 SVGIG (reference sequence). V was pared by 3 bases and J by 0 bases, with 6 bases between. The CDR3 totals 12 residues. CDR3 DNA sequence: TGTGCCTGGAGAGGGAGCTCCTACGAGCAGTACTTC. Protein product: CAWRGSSYEQYF.

As to this clone: The identical CDR3 is also encoded by other nucleotide sequences in the sample. The chain has TRBV18 and TRBJ2-5; 7 nucleotides agree with TRBD1. Germline CDR1 and CDR2: KGHSH and LQKENI. CDR3 length: 14 amino acids. Trimming at V came to 3 bases and at J to 2 bases, leaving 3 bases not matched to a gene. The CDR3 sequence: CASSPRTGQETQYF. Written as DNA, the CDR3 is TGTGCCAGCTCACCGAGGACAGGACAAGAGACCCAGTACTTC.

The V gene is TRBV23-1, the J gene TRBJ2-7, with 7 bases identical to TRBD1. TRBV23-1 is known as an ORF, though its function is uncertain. V lost 1 base to trimming and J lost 5 bases; unmatched junction nucleotides: 5. The CDR3 spans 14 residues. The CDR3 loop reads CASSQLPGGNEQYF. CDR3 DNA: TGCGCCAGCAGTCAATTGCCAGGGGGAAACGAGCAGTACTTC.

V usage is TRBV28 and J usage is TRBJ1-2; D is uncertain. CDR1 and CDR2 (germline): MDHEN, SYDVKM. Trimming stripped 7 bases from V and 4 bases from J, with 13 bases between. This CDR3 is built from 13 residues. The CDR3: CASKDGRTYGYTF. For the CDR3, the DNA is TGTGCCAGCAAGGACGGCAGGACCTATGGCTACACCTTC.

V gene TRBV6-5 combines with J gene TRBJ2-5; 8 bases fit TRBD2. The CDR3 is 15 amino acids. V trimming: 2 bases; J trimming: 2 bases; junction bases outside the gene matches: 4. Germline CDR1 MNHEY, CDR2 SVGAGI. CDR3 DNA sequence: TGTGCCAGCAGTTACATGCGGGAGGCTCAAGAGACCCAGTACTTC. Residues: CASSYMREAQETQYF.

V gene TRBV4-1 combines with J gene TRBJ2-7; the match to TRBD2 covers 12 bases. The CDR3 is made up of 16 amino acids. CDR1 is MGHRA and CDR2 is YSYEKL in the germline V gene. V was clipped by 4 bases and J by 2 bases; unmatched bases: 6. This chain's CDR3 is CASSRLLAGGPYEQYF. CDR3 in DNA: TGCGCCAGCAGCCGCCTGCTAGCGGGAGGGCCCTACGAGCAGTACTTC.

The genes are TRBV7-2 and TRBJ2-3; D might be TRBD2 (6 bases). This CDR3 spans 15 amino acids. V dropped 5 bases and J dropped 6 bases, with 18 bases sitting between them. In germline, CDR1 is SGHTA, CDR2 FQGNSA. CDR3: CASSQVSGLMDTQYF. The CDR3 coding sequence is TGTGCCAGCAGCCAAGTCTCGGGACTGATGGATACGCAGTATTTT.

The chain's CDR3 is CASLDRAREQYF. CDR3 nucleotides: TGTGCCAGCTTGGACAGGGCCCGCGAGCAGTACTTC. The chain links TRBV2 to TRBJ2-7, with 8 bases aligning to TRBD1. The CDR3 runs to 12 residues. J lost 6 bases, V lost 8 bases, and 6 bases had no gene match. CDR1 is SNHLY and CDR2 is FYNNEI in the germline V gene.

V is TRBV29-1 and J is TRBJ1-1; D is unclear. The CDR3 runs to 13 residues. Germline V CDR1 and CDR2: SQVTM, ANQGSEA. Here the CDR3 DNA reads TGCAGTGCAATCTCCAGCATGAACACTGAAGCTTTCTTT. It codes for CSAISSMNTEAFF.

The V gene is TRBV11-2, the J gene TRBJ1-5, with 8 bases lining up with TRBD1. CDR3 length equals 14 residues. Germline CDR1 is SGHAT and CDR2 is FQNNGV. The V segment lost 3 bases and the J segment 5 bases; nucleotides outside the gene matches: 3. The CDR3 sequence is CASSLGTGDQPQHF. In nucleotides, the CDR3 is TGTGCCAGCAGCTTGGGGACAGGAGATCAGCCCCAGCATTTT.

The chain combines TRBV19 with TRBJ1-5; 8 positions agree with TRBD1. Germline-derived CDR1 and CDR2 are LNHDA and SQIVND (reference sequence). Losses at the gene ends were 5 bases for V and 4 bases for J; bases not matched to a gene: 10. The CDR3 covers 16 residues. DNA for the CDR3: TGTGCCAGTAGTGGAATCGGGACAGGACCGAATCAGCCCCAGCATTTT. This sequence encodes CASSGIGTGPNQPQHF.

The V and J genes are TRBV7-3 and TRBJ1-1; no clear D gene. With 5 bases removed from V and 2 bases from J, the gap between germline ends came to 15 bases. The CDR3 is 15 residues long. Per the germline V gene, CDR1 is SGHTA and CDR2 is FQGTGA. CDR3 protein: CASSRDGGQNTEAFF. CDR3 nucleotide sequence: TGTGCCAGCAGCCGAGATGGAGGGCAAAACACTGAAGCTTTCTTT. Using reference TRBV7-3 and TRBJ1-1 for the parts outside the CDR3, the full variable domain is GAGVSQTPSNKVTEKGKYVELRCDPISGHTALYWYRQSLGQGPEFLIYFQGTGAADDSGLPNDRFFAVRPEGSVSTLKIQRTERGDSAVYLCASSRDGGQNTEAFFGQGTRLTVV.